This T cell receptor (beta chain) was identified in a study of cytomegalovirus exposure and HLA in healthy donors. The study's findings and limits: Cytomegalovirus association was listed for about 180 TCR beta chains. A later analysis appeared to link common viral pathogens to several of the most significant clusters.

The PCR used 60 Vbeta and 13 Jbeta primers. Original data processing: A later analysis counted around 74 million unique TCR beta chains, 9.5 million to 13 million shared. The protocol was immunoSEQ multiplex PCR, while the TCRdb copy is restricted to in-frame clones and leaves out a portion. The V and J calls and clone size are taken from that table; D and trimming were inferred from the DNA. The sample includes more than 90,000 clones, around 77% seen only once; the top ten take approximately 7.7%. Comments on this clone: What it recognizes is unknown.

When sampled, the donors appeared nominally healthy, though they likely had unrecorded immune exposures. The ends lost 2 bases at V and 2 bases at J; junction bases unmatched: 0. Germline CDR1 and CDR2: ENHRY and SYGVKD. The CDR3 is 15 residues long. The clonotype originates from a female donor in good health and CMV-seronegative. The specimen sequenced was PBMCs. The chain uses TRBV10-3 and TRBJ1-5, with 10 bases lining up with TRBD1. The CDR3 here is CAISEGQGGNQPQHF. In nucleotides, the CDR3 is TGTGCCATCAGTGAGGGACAGGGGGGCAATCAGCCCCAGCATTTT.